The following is a T cell receptor (beta chain) sequence with its context. This specimen comes from a study of blood T cell repertoires in COVID-19. V lost 4 bases, J lost 1 base, and 14 bases lay in between. Germline-derived CDR1 and CDR2 are SGHDN and FVKESK. CDR3 length equals 16 residues. Libraries were prepared by immunoSEQ multiplex PCR; TCRdb keeps only in-frame clonotypes and omits some of them. The repertoire consists of 200,000 to 250,000 clones, with 70% to 90% occurring once and the leading ten covering about 3%. This TCR came from a man aged 55 to 70 with acute or convalescent COVID-19. The source material was peripheral blood. This rearrangement joins TRBV14 to TRBJ1-3; a weak D match, TRBD1 (5 bases). CDR3 protein: CASSRTGAGSGNTIYF. The CDR3 coding sequence is TGTGCCAGCAGCCGAACGGGTGCAGGGTCTGGAAACACCATATATTTT.